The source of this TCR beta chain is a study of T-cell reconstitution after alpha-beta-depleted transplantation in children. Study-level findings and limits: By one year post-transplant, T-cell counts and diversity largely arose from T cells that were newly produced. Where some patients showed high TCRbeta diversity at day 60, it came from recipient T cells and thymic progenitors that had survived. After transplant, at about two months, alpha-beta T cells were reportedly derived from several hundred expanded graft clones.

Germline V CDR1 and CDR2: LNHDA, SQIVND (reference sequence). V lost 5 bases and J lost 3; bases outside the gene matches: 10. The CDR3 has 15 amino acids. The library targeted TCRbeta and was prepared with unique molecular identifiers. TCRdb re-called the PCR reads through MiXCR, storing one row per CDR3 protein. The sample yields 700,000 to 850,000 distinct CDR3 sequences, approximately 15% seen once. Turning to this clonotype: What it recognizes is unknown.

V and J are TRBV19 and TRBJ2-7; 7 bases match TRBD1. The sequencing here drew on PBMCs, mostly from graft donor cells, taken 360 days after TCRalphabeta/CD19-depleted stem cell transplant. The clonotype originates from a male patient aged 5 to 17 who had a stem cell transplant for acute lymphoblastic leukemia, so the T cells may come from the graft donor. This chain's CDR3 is CASSGDRATFYEQYF. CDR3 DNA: TGTGCCAGTAGTGGTGACAGGGCCACTTTCTACGAGCAGTACTTC. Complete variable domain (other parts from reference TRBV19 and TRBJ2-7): DGGITQSPKYLFRKEGQNVTLSCEQNLNHDAMYWYRQDPGQGLRLIYYSQIVNDFQKGDIAEGYSVSREKKESFPLTVTSAQKNPTAFYLCASSGDRATFYEQYFGPGTRLTVT.